This TCR beta chain was sequenced for a study of shared clonotypes between healthy human individuals. Study-level findings and limits: An effect of sequencing depth on clonotype sharing among donors was expected.

As to this clone: Its target is not known.

TCRdb keeps only in-frame clones here, not all; method: immunoSEQ multiplex PCR. The data show about 490,000 clones, approximately 82% seen once. The CDR3 is 16 residues long. Trimming took 0 bases from V and 2 from J; bases not matched to a gene: 5. Per germline, CDR1 SGHTA and CDR2 FQGNSA. This clonotype originated in a middle-aged woman in good health. Some clones in this sample may be carry-over from other donors' samples. V is TRBV7-2 and J is TRBJ2-7; 9 bases align to TRBD1. The source material was PBMCs. The CDR3 sequence is CASSLARTGAPYEQYF. CDR3 coding DNA: TGTGCCAGCAGCTTAGCCCGGACAGGGGCTCCCTACGAGCAGTACTTC.